The rows below give T cell receptor beta chains drawn from one sample of a study of early T cells in non-severe SARS-CoV-2 infection. TCRdb re-called the 5' RACE reads through MiXCR, storing one row per CDR3 protein. Of more than 55,000 distinct CDR3 sequences listed, 13% were seen once; the top ten hold about 4.3%. Sample: whole blood. The receptor set was obtained from an adult who was a healthcare worker with PCR-confirmed SARS-CoV-2 infection or an uninfected control (not recorded which). Both conserved end residues are part of each CDR3. A D gene is named only where the DNA matches it firmly. Clone size is stated in some rows and not others, as once, few, many or a class when expanded.

cdr3_nt | cdr3_aa | d_call | clone_size | j_call | v_call
TGTGCCAGCAGCTTAGCGGCTAGCGGGGAACAAGAGACCCAGTACTTC | CASSLAASGEQETQYF | TRBD2 | many | TRBJ2-5 | TRBV7-2
TGTGCCAGCAGCCCTACAGCCAGACTCAATCAGCCCCAGCATTTT | CASSPTARLNQPQHF | - | - | TRBJ1-5 | TRBV9
TGTGCCGACTCCCGGGGACAGCACCAAGAGACCCAGTACTTC | CADSRGQHQETQYF | TRBD1 | - | TRBJ2-5 | TRBV10-3
TGTGCCAGCAACCAAGACCGGGCGGGTGGGGCCTCCTACGAGCAGTACTTC | CASNQDRAGGASYEQYF | - | many | TRBJ2-7 | TRBV14
TGCAGTGCTTCGTCGGGACAGGGCGCCCTCGAGCAGTACTTC | CSASSGQGALEQYF | TRBD1 | many | TRBJ2-7 | TRBV20-1
TGCGCCAGCAGTTTCGCTTCAGGGGGAGGGAACACTGAAGCTTTCTTT | CASSFASGGGNTEAFF | TRBD1 | many | TRBJ1-1 | TRBV5-1
TGTGCCAGCAGCACAGGACAGCCGAACACTGAAGCTTTCTTT | CASSTGQPNTEAFF | - | - | TRBJ1-1 | TRBV5-6
TGTGCCAGCAGCTTATACGGGGCAGGGTCCAATTCACCCCTCCACTTT | CASSLYGAGSNSPLHF | - | few | TRBJ1-6 | TRBV7-2
TGCGCCAGCAGCTTGGATTGGGGACCGGTCTACGAGCAGTACTTC | CASSLDWGPVYEQYF | - | many | TRBJ2-7 | TRBV5-1
TGTGCCAGCAGCTTAAAGGGCGGTTTCTCCACAGATACGCAGTATTTT | CASSLKGGFSTDTQYF | - | many | TRBJ2-3 | TRBV7-2
TGTGCCAGCAGCTCCCAGGGGTTCTCAGATACGCAGTATTTT | CASSSQGFSDTQYF | - | - | TRBJ2-3 | TRBV7-2
TGCGCCAGCAGCTTGCAGGGAAAAAGGAATCAGCCCCAGCATTTT | CASSLQGKRNQPQHF | - | few | TRBJ1-5 | TRBV5-1
TGTGCCAGCAGCCAAGTTCTAAATGAGCAGTTCTTC | CASSQVLNEQFF | - | - | TRBJ2-1 | TRBV4-2
TGTGCCAGCAGTCCGGGGACAAACCAAGAGACCCAGTACTTC | CASSPGTNQETQYF | - | many | TRBJ2-5 | TRBV27
TGTGCCAGCAGTGACTCCGCCAGGGCTGAAGCTTTCTTT | CASSDSARAEAFF | - | many | TRBJ1-1 | TRBV6-4
TGTGCCAGCAGCTCCGGACAGGCGGTATCCTACGAGCAGTACTTC | CASSSGQAVSYEQYF | TRBD1 | - | TRBJ2-7 | TRBV11-2
TGCGCCAGCAGCCAAGGTCGGGGGGTTAGCGAGCAGTACTTC | CASSQGRGVSEQYF | TRBD2 | few | TRBJ2-7 | TRBV4-3
TGTGCCAGCAGTCCACGGACAGATATTAACTATGGCTACACCTTC | CASSPRTDINYGYTF | - | - | TRBJ1-2 | TRBV6-2/TRBV6-3
TGCGCCAGCAGCTTCGATAGTAATCAGCCCCAGCATTTT | CASSFDSNQPQHF | - | many | TRBJ1-5 | TRBV5-1
TGTGCCAGCAGCTCGGCACTAGCGGGGGGGCGAGCGACCCAGTACTTC | CASSSALAGGRATQYF | TRBD2 | many | TRBJ2-5 | TRBV5-5
TGTGCCAGCTCACCTCTGGAGGATTCACCCCTCCACTTT | CASSPLEDSPLHF | - | - | TRBJ1-6 | TRBV18
TGTGCCAGCAGCCTATCGCAGGGGGCGGCAGGACAGACAGCTTTCTTT | CASSLSQGAAGQTAFF | TRBD1 | many | TRBJ1-1 | TRBV7-2
TGTGCCAGCAGATCGGACAGGGGAAGCACCTATGGCTACACCTTC | CASRSDRGSTYGYTF | TRBD1 | few | TRBJ1-2 | TRBV4-2
TGTGCCAGCTCGGGGGTCAGCTACAATGAGCAGTTCTTC | CASSGVSYNEQFF | - | many | TRBJ2-1 | TRBV7-9
TGCAGTGCTAGAATCCCGGGACAGGGTCCTTCAACTAATGAAAAACTGTTTTTT | CSARIPGQGPSTNEKLFF | TRBD1 | few | TRBJ1-4 | TRBV20-1
TGTGCCAGCTCACTTGGCGGGGGAGGCAATCAGCCCCAGCATTTT | CASSLGGGGNQPQHF | - | - | TRBJ1-5 | TRBV18
TGTGCCAGCAGCTCCAGGACAGGGGGCGACGAGCAGTACTTC | CASSSRTGGDEQYF | TRBD1 | - | TRBJ2-7 | TRBV13
TGTGCCAGCAGACCTAGCGGGATCTCCACAGATACGCAGTATTTT | CASRPSGISTDTQYF | TRBD2 | many | TRBJ2-3 | TRBV11-2
TGTGCCAGCAGCTCCCTCTGGGGGCGGAACACAGATACGCAGTATTTT | CASSSLWGRNTDTQYF | - | many | TRBJ2-3 | TRBV7-9
TGTGCCAGCAGAGGTTGGCGTGGGGCCAACGTCCTGACTTTC | CASRGWRGANVLTF | - | few | TRBJ2-6 | TRBV12-3/TRBV12-4
TGTGCCACCAGCCGAGAGATCCAAGAGACCCAGTACTTC | CATSREIQETQYF | - | - | TRBJ2-5 | TRBV15
TGCAGCGACGCTCCAGAGAGCCAGACCCAGTACTTC | CSDAPESQTQYF | - | once | TRBJ2-5 | TRBV29-1
TGTGCCAGCAGCTTAGATAGCGGCGATGAGCAGTTCTTC | CASSLDSGDEQFF | - | few | TRBJ2-1 | TRBV13
TGTGCCAGCAGTTTGTACGTGGGCTCCCTCCCCAATGAGCAGTTCTTC | CASSLYVGSLPNEQFF | - | many | TRBJ2-1 | TRBV28
TGTGCCAGCAGTGAACTAGCGGGGGGAGCCGATGAGCAGTTCTTC | CASSELAGGADEQFF | TRBD2 | few | TRBJ2-1 | TRBV2
TGCAGTGCTAGTGACCCTTCGACTAGTCTGGGTTACGAGCAGTACTTC | CSASDPSTSLGYEQYF | - | - | TRBJ2-7 | TRBV20-1
TGTGCCAGCAACCCGACAGGGGAGCGGCTTGAGGGCTACACCTTC | CASNPTGERLEGYTF | TRBD1 | - | TRBJ1-2 | TRBV6-5
TGCAGCGTTGAATTTTCGAGGGGGGCAACTCGCTATGGCTACACCTTC | CSVEFSRGATRYGYTF | - | many | TRBJ1-2 | TRBV29-1
TGTGCCAGCAGCTTACGAGGGCAAGAGACCCAGTACTTC | CASSLRGQETQYF | - | many | TRBJ2-5 | TRBV7-2
TGTGCCAGCAGCCAAGATTGGTCGGGGAGCGGCGGCTACACCTTC | CASSQDWSGSGGYTF | - | many | TRBJ1-2 | TRBV14
TGTGCCAGCAGTCTCACCCGACTAGTCTACGAGCAGTACTTC | CASSLTRLVYEQYF | - | - | TRBJ2-7 | TRBV27
TGTGCCAGCAGCCACGGGACAACTCAAGCCTATGGCTACACCTTC | CASSHGTTQAYGYTF | - | - | TRBJ1-2 | TRBV3-1
TGTGCCAGCAGTCGAGGGACAGTTGAAAAACTGTTTTTT | CASSRGTVEKLFF | TRBD1 | - | TRBJ1-4 | TRBV27
TGTGCCAGCAGTTTTTCGACTGGGATTGAGCAGTTCTTC | CASSFSTGIEQFF | - | many | TRBJ2-1 | TRBV27
TGCGCCAGCAGCTTGGGGCTCGAGCGGGGGCCCCGGGAGACCCAGTACTTC | CASSLGLERGPRETQYF | TRBD2 | few | TRBJ2-5 | TRBV5-1